Listed here are 27 T cell receptor beta chains from one sample, sequenced in a study of blood T cell repertoires in COVID-19. Profiling relied on immunoSEQ multiplex PCR, and the TCRdb table lists in-frame clones only, not all of them. Of some 150,000 clones listed, over 80% are singletons. The sample was peripheral blood. The receptors derive from a man between 50 and 59 years old with active COVID-19.

V usage is TRBV18 and J usage is TRBJ2-7, with D perhaps matching TRBD1 (6 bases). Per the germline V gene, CDR1 is KGHSH and CDR2 is LQKENI. This CDR3 has 16 amino acids. The V gene lost 6 bases and the J gene lost 2 bases, with 20 bases spanning the gap. The CDR3 spells CASSSLTSGVPYEQYF. The DNA for the CDR3 is TGTGCCAGCTCCTCCCTCACCTCAGGGGTTCCCTACGAGCAGTACTTC.

This clone was counted between two and nine times. The chain uses TRBV5-6 and TRBJ2-7; D is possibly TRBD1 (6 bases). There are 15 residues in the CDR3. Per germline, CDR1 SGHDT and CDR2 YYEEEE. Trimming took 4 bases from V and 0 from J, leaving 14 bases between them. The CDR3 DNA follows: TGTGCCAGCAGCACATGGACAGCAGTCTCCTACGAGCAGTACTTC. Translating gives CASSTWTAVSYEQYF.

This clone was recorded a few times. This chain connects TRBV7-2 to TRBJ2-7; 10 nucleotides align to TRBD1. Per germline, CDR1 SGHTA and CDR2 FQGNSA. The CDR3 is 16 residues long. J was trimmed by 2 bases and V by 3 bases; bases with no gene match: 7. In DNA form, the CDR3 reads TGTGCCAGCAGCTTCCAAGCGGGACAGGGGACCTACGAGCAGTACTTC. It codes for CASSFQAGQGTYEQYF.

J is TRBJ2-7 and V is TRBV6-2 or TRBV6-3; TRBD1 matches 7 bases. Germline-derived CDR1 and CDR2 are MNHEY and SVGEGT. The V segment lost 6 bases and the J segment 3 bases; nucleotides outside the gene matches: 5. The CDR3 has 13 amino acids. CDR3: CASSPDRSYEQYF. CDR3 bases: TGTGCCAGCAGCCCGGACAGGAGCTACGAGCAGTACTTC.

The chain couples TRBV6-5 to TRBJ1-2, with D hard to call. CDR3 length: 12 residues. The V end lost 7 bases, the J end lost 2 bases, and 8 bases lay between the germline ends. Germline assignment: CDR1 MNHEY and CDR2 SVGAGI. The CDR3 region has the DNA TGTGCCAGCATAAGCGGGAACTATGGCTACACCTTC. Protein: CASISGNYGYTF.

The chain carries TRBV6-2 or TRBV6-3 and TRBJ1-1, with 8 positions matching TRBD1. The CDR3 runs 14 residues. Germline CDR1 is MNHEY and CDR2 is SVGEGT. V was clipped by 6 bases and J by 7 bases; unmatched bases: 10. The chain's CDR3 is CASSPPDRVVEAFF. CDR3 bases: TGTGCCAGCAGCCCCCCGGACAGGGTGGTTGAAGCTTTCTTT.

The chain joins TRBV11-3 to TRBJ1-1; maybe TRBD1 (6 bases). This CDR3 comprises 13 residues. Germline values: CDR1 SGHNT, CDR2 YENEEA. V was clipped by 5 bases and J by 7 bases, with 14 bases between them. The CDR3 loop is CASSPDSRGEAFF. CDR3 sequence (DNA): TGTGCCAGCAGCCCGGACAGTCGAGGTGAAGCTTTCTTT.

The genes are TRBV3-1 (or the pseudogene TRBV3-2) and TRBJ1-6; D is unresolved. V dropped 0 bases and J dropped 7 bases, with 16 bases sitting between them. Germline V gene data show CDR1 as LGHDT and CDR2 as YNNKEL (reference sequence). There are 17 residues in the CDR3. CDR3 residues: CASSQDYRPPRNSPLHF. The CDR3 DNA sequence: TGTGCCAGCAGCCAAGATTACCGCCCCCCGAGGAATTCACCCCTCCACTTT.

V gene TRBV29-1 combines with J gene TRBJ1-4, with 7 nucleotides matching TRBD1. The CDR3 sequence is 11 residues long. J lost 7 bases, V lost 5 bases, and 1 base had no gene match. Per germline, CDR1 SQVTM and CDR2 ANQGSEA. DNA of the CDR3: TGCAGCGTTTACAGGGGTGAAAAACTGTTTTTT. The encoded protein is CSVYRGEKLFF.

This clone was found once. This chain connects TRBV30 to TRBJ1-6; possible D gene TRBD1, 6 bases. This CDR3 contains 16 residues. V gave up 3 bases and J gave up 5 bases, with 17 bases separating them. In germline, CDR1 is GTSNPN, CDR2 SVGIG (reference sequence). CDR3 loop: CAWRKGGGTNNSPLHF. The DNA of the CDR3 is TGTGCCTGGAGAAAGGGGGGGGGAACCAATAATTCACCCCTCCACTTT.

The chain employs TRBV6-2 or TRBV6-3 and TRBJ2-5, with 8 nucleotides matching TRBD2. CDR3 size: 15 residues. Trimming took 6 bases from V and 5 from J; bases not matched to a gene: 11. The germline V gene has CDR1 MNHEY and CDR2 SVGEGT. CDR3 region: CASSLEDSGGETQYF. The CDR3 DNA reads TGTGCCAGCAGCCTCGAAGACAGCGGGGGTGAGACCCAGTACTTC.

Written as DNA, the CDR3 is TGTGCCATCAGGACCAGCGGGGCGTTTGAGCAGTACTTC. It specifies CAIRTSGAFEQYF. V is TRBV10-3 and J is TRBJ2-7, with TRBD2 matching over 7 bases. The CDR3 contains 13 residues. The J segment lost 7 bases and the V segment lost 6 bases, leaving 9 bases of the junction unmatched. Germline loops: CDR1 ENHRY, CDR2 SYGVKD.

CDR3 protein: CASSLVGQLQETQYF. CDR3 nucleotide sequence: TGTGCCAGCAGCTTGGTGGGACAGCTACAAGAGACCCAGTACTTC. V is TRBV7-2 and J is TRBJ2-5, with 7 bases that match TRBD1. Losses at the gene ends were 3 bases for V and 2 bases for J; bases not matched to a gene: 6. CDR1 is SGHTA and CDR2 is FQGNSA in the germline V gene. The CDR3 runs 15 residues.

The chain links TRBV6-5 to TRBJ2-2; D is perhaps TRBD1 (5 bases). With 6 bases removed from V and 1 base from J, the gap between germline ends came to 12 bases. Looked up from germline, CDR1 is MNHEY and CDR2 is SVGAGI. The CDR3 loop spans 15 amino acids. The DNA of the CDR3 is TGTGCCAGCAGCGGCCAGGGTTGGAACACCGGGGAGCTGTTTTTT. Translation gives CASSGQGWNTGELFF.

The genes are TRBV5-1 and TRBJ2-1, with D perhaps matching TRBD1 (5 bases). Germline V gives CDR1 SGHRS, CDR2 YFSETQ. The CDR3 has 14 amino acids. The ends were cut back, 5 bases at V and 6 bases at J, with 15 bases in the middle. The CDR3 region is CASRPTTESNEQFF. CDR3 DNA sequence: TGCGCCAGCAGACCCACGACAGAGTCCAATGAGCAGTTCTTC.

Only a few counts were recorded for this clone. The V call is TRBV9, the J call TRBJ2-2; D might be TRBD1 (5 bases). The CDR3 consists of 16 residues. CDR1 and CDR2 from the germline V gene are SGDLS and YYNGEE. Trimming stripped 0 bases from V and 4 bases from J, with 13 bases between. CDR3 sequence (DNA): TGTGCCAGCAGCGTAGGTGCAGGGCAGAGCACCGGGGAGCTGTTTTTT. Translated, it gives CASSVGAGQSTGELFF.

The rearrangement joins TRBV24-1 to TRBJ2-2, with 12 bases lining up with TRBD1. The CDR3 consists of 16 residues. The trim removed 10 bases at V and 3 bases at J, leaving 8 bases unmatched. Germline values: CDR1 KGHDR, CDR2 SFDVKD. CDR3: CATSGTGGRDTGELFF. CDR3 in DNA: TGTGCCACATCCGGGACAGGGGGCAGGGACACCGGGGAGCTGTTTTTT.

This sequence joins TRBV20-1 and TRBJ1-1; 8 bases are shared with TRBD1. Germline lookup yields CDR1 DFQATT and CDR2 SNEGSKA (reference sequence). The trim removed 3 bases at V and 7 bases at J, leaving 10 bases unmatched. This CDR3 contains 14 residues. Here the CDR3 DNA reads TGCAGTGCTAGTGGGACAGGAAGACTCCATGAAGCTTTCTTT. Its protein product is CSASGTGRLHEAFF.

This clone was detected once. This chain joins TRBV4-1 and TRBJ2-5; TRBD1 might be the D (5 bases). Trimming took off 3 bases at V and 1 base at J, with 9 bases between the two ends. Germline loops: CDR1 MGHRA, CDR2 YSYEKL. This CDR3 comprises 14 residues. The CDR3, as DNA: TGCGCCAGCAGCCATGAGACAGCCCAAGAGACCCAGTACTTC. Its protein is CASSHETAQETQYF.

The genes are TRBV20-1 and TRBJ2-3, with no clear D. Trimming stripped 3 bases from V and 5 bases from J, with 6 bases between. The CDR3 runs to 11 residues. CDR1 and CDR2 from the germline V gene are DFQATT and SNEGSKA (reference sequence). CDR3 residues: CSASIGDTQYF. CDR3 coding DNA: TGCAGTGCTAGTATCGGAGATACGCAGTATTTT.

This clone was detected ten times or more. The chain joins TRBV7-2 to TRBJ1-2; 9 bases are a match to TRBD1. The CDR3 is made up of 13 amino acids. V lost 6 bases and J lost 8; bases outside the gene matches: 7. Germline V CDR1 and CDR2: SGHTA, FQGNSA. Here the CDR3 reads CASSPGDRVGYTF. CDR3 sequence (DNA): TGTGCCAGCAGTCCCGGGGACAGGGTAGGCTACACCTTC. Full variable domain (rest looked up from reference TRBV7-2 and TRBJ1-2): GAGVSQSPSNKVTEKGKDVELRCDPISGHTALYWYRQSLGQGLEFLIYFQGNSAPDKSGLPSDRFSAERTGGSVSTLTIQRTQQEDSAVYLCASSPGDRVGYTFGSGTRLTVV.

The rearrangement joins TRBV5-1 to TRBJ2-3; TRBD2 matches 9 bases. J lost 5 bases, V lost 2 bases, and 9 bases had no gene match. Germline CDR1 is SGHRS and CDR2 is YFSETQ. The CDR3 is made up of 16 amino acids. Written as DNA, the CDR3 is TGCGCCAGCAGCTTTCCCGGGCGGGGGGGCGGAGATACGCAGTATTTT. Translation: CASSFPGRGGGDTQYF.

The chain's CDR3 is CASSPGQGFWGSYNEQFF. The CDR3 DNA is TGTGCCAGCAGCCCCGGACAGGGGTTTTGGGGCTCCTACAATGAGCAGTTCTTC. The chain uses TRBV3-1 (or the pseudogene TRBV3-2) and TRBJ2-1; 9 positions agree with TRBD1. Per germline, CDR1 LGHDT and CDR2 YNNKEL (reference sequence). V was pared by 4 bases and J by 0 bases, with 10 bases of the junction left unmatched. This CDR3 comprises 18 residues.

The chain employs TRBV7-9 and TRBJ2-7, with D possibly matching TRBD1 (5 bases). V gave up 1 base and J gave up 5 bases, with 6 bases separating them. The CDR3 runs 12 residues. CDR1 is SEHNR and CDR2 is FQNEAQ in the germline V gene (reference sequence). CDR3 DNA: TGTGCCAGCAGCTTAGAAGGGGACGAGCAGTACTTC. Translating it yields CASSLEGDEQYF.

The genes are TRBV6-1 and TRBJ2-1; TRBD1 might be the D (6 bases). V was clipped by 4 bases and J by 4 bases, with 20 bases between them. Germline CDR1 is MNHNS and CDR2 is SASEGT. The CDR3 contains 17 residues. Written as DNA, the CDR3 is TGTGCCAGCAGTGGGGCGACAGGCCACATCTTTTACAATGAGCAGTTCTTC. It codes for CASSGATGHIFYNEQFF.

The chain couples TRBV5-8 to TRBJ2-2; 10 bases are shared with TRBD2. CDR1 is SGHTS, CDR2 YDEGEE, per germline. The CDR3 covers 17 residues. V trimming: 0 bases; J trimming: 0 bases; junction bases outside the gene matches: 2. The CDR3 loop is CASSLGGLAANTGELFF. Here the CDR3 DNA reads TGTGCCAGCAGCTTGGGTGGACTAGCGGCGAACACCGGGGAGCTGTTTTTT.

CDR3 region: CAISLGGDTEAFF. The CDR3 bases are TGTGCCATCAGTCTAGGGGGGGACACTGAAGCTTTCTTT. This chain joins TRBV10-3 and TRBJ1-1, with TRBD1 as a possible D gene (6 bases). CDR1 ENHRY and CDR2 SYGVKD come from the germline V gene. The CDR3 contains 13 residues. Trimming cost V 5 bases and J 3 bases, with 10 bases left between them.